The entry below gives a single T cell receptor beta chain sequence along with its context. What it recognizes is unknown. These data are taken from a study of cytomegalovirus exposure and HLA in healthy donors. Study outcomes and limitations: Prior analysis indicated that the majority of TCR beta V segments exhibited productivity approximately 90% or approximately 30% of the time. A further, later analysis showed that HLA-associated TCR beta chains (compared with equally common others) were more clonally expanded.

The CDR3 runs 15 residues. Per germline, CDR1 MNHEY and CDR2 SMNVEV (reference sequence). Between the trimmed V and J ends, which lost 1 base and 2 bases, there was a span of 12 bases. The PCR employed 60 Vbeta primers together with 13 Jbeta primers. Libraries were prepared by immunoSEQ multiplex PCR; TCRdb keeps only in-frame clonotypes and omits some of them. The table has approximately 140,000 clones, around 79% seen once. This clonotype was obtained from a man aged 50 to 60 in good health and CMV-seropositive. The sample consisted of PBMCs. V is TRBV27 and J is TRBJ2-7; weak D call: TRBD2 (6 bases). DNA for the CDR3: TGTGCCAGCAGTTTATTGGGGGGTCCAGCCTACGAGCAGTACTTC. This encodes CASSLLGGPAYEQYF.